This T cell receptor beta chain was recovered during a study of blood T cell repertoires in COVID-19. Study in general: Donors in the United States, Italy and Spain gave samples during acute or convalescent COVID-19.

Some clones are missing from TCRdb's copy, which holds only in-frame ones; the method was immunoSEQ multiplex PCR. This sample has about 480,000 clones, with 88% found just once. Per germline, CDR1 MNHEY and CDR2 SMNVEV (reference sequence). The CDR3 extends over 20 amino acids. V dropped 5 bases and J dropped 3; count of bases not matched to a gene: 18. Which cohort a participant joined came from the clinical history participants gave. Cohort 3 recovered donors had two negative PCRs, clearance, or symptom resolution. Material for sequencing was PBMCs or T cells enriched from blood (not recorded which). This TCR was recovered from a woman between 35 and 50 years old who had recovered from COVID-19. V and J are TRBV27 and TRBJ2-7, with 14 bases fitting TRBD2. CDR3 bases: TGTGCCAGCAGTCCTCCCAAAAGGGGGGGACTAGCGGGAGACAACTACGAGCAGTACTTC. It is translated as CASSPPKRGGLAGDNYEQYF.